Below, 5 T cell receptor beta chains from the same sample are listed, as sequenced in a study of cytomegalovirus exposure and HLA in healthy donors. The primer mix had 60 Vbeta and 13 Jbeta primers. TCRdb's table, derived via immunoSEQ multiplex PCR, lists solely in-frame clones and lacks some. The table lists tens of thousands of clones, around three quarters of them singletons. Input material: PBMCs. Receptors were obtained from a male donor in good health and CMV-seronegative.

This chain links TRBV27 with TRBJ1-5; TRBD1 matches 9 bases. The CDR3 sequence is 16 residues long. CDR1 is MNHEY, CDR2 SMNVEV, per germline (reference sequence). V gave up 5 bases and J gave up 2 bases; unmatched junction bases: 7. The CDR3 DNA is TGTGCCAGCAGTCTACAGGGGGCTAGGGGCAATCAGCCCCAGCATTTT. It encodes CASSLQGARGNQPQHF.

A single count supports this clone. This chain joins TRBV6-5 and TRBJ2-7; perhaps TRBD1 as D (6 bases). Germline values: CDR1 MNHEY, CDR2 SVGAGI. The length of the CDR3 is 16 residues. The V end was cut by 0 bases, the J end by 0 bases, with 12 bases between. CDR3 amino acids: CASSYSRDTSSYEQYF. The CDR3, as DNA: TGTGCCAGCAGTTACTCGAGGGACACGAGCTCCTACGAGCAGTACTTC.

V and J are TRBV4-3 and TRBJ2-7; 9 nucleotides match TRBD2. The CDR3 is made up of 15 amino acids. CDR1 and CDR2 from the germline V gene are LGHNA and YSLEER. The junction had 4 bases not matched to a gene; V was cut back by 0 bases and J by 4 bases. CDR3 coding DNA: TGCGCCAGCAGCCAAGATAAGACTAGCGGTTACGAGCAGTACTTC. Translation gives CASSQDKTSGYEQYF.

The rearrangement links TRBV15 to TRBJ1-5, with 8 nucleotides matching TRBD1. The V gene end was trimmed by 3 bases and the J gene end by 6 bases; junction bases not matched to a gene: 4. Germline V gene sequence: CDR1 LNHNV, CDR2 YYDKDF (reference sequence). The CDR3 covers 14 residues. In DNA form, the CDR3 reads TGTGCCACCAGCAGGGCAGGGGGCTCTCAGCCCCAGCATTTT. Encoded protein: CATSRAGGSQPQHF.

The V gene is TRBV27, the J gene TRBJ2-5; weak D call: TRBD2 (5 bases). V shed 3 bases and J shed 2 bases, with 13 bases lying between them. Germline CDR1 and CDR2: MNHEY and SMNVEV (reference sequence). CDR3 size: 15 residues. The CDR3 region is CASSFRGWDQETQYF. As DNA, the CDR3 is TGTGCCAGCAGTTTTCGGGGATGGGATCAAGAGACCCAGTACTTC.